This note documents a single T cell receptor beta chain sequence. The antigen is not known. This specimen belongs to a study of T cell responses to AZD1222 COVID-19 vaccine. Regarding the study as a whole: Donor demographics were predominantly white British with a female majority; clonal diversity may be underestimated.

TCRdb's table, derived via immunoSEQ multiplex PCR, lists solely in-frame clones and lacks some. This table holds 79,000 or so clones, around nine tenths found once. This CDR3 has 17 residues. CDR1 is SGHTS and CDR2 is YDEGEE in the germline V gene. V was pared by 0 bases and J by 5 bases, with 11 bases of the junction left unmatched. This clonotype was sampled from an adult who received the AZD1222 COVID-19 vaccine. This rearrangement joins TRBV5-8 to TRBJ2-3; TRBD2 matches 8 bases. The sequences come from peripheral blood, collected 28 days after the second AZD1222 dose. The CDR3 coding sequence is TGTGCCAGCAGCTTGGCGATAAAACTAGCGGTAGAAGATACGCAGTATTTT. As protein: CASSLAIKLAVEDTQYF.